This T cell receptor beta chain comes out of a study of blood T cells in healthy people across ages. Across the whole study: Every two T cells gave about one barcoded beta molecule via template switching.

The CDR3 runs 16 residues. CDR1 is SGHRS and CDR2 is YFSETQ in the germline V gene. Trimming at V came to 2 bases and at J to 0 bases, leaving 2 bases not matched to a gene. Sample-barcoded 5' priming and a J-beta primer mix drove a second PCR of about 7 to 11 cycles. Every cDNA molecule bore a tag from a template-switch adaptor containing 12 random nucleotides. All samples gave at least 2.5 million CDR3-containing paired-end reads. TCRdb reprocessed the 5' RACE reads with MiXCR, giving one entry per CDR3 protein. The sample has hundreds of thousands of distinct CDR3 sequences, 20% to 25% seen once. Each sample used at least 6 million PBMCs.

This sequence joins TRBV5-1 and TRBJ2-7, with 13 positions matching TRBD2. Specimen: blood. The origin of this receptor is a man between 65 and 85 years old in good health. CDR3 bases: TGCGCCAGCAGCTTTAGACTAGCGGGAGGCTCCTACGAGCAGTACTTC. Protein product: CASSFRLAGGSYEQYF.